Listed here is a single TCR beta chain. The repertoire was sequenced with immunoSEQ multiplex PCR; TCRdb's copy has only in-frame clones and lacks some. Of 210,000 or so clones listed, less than 90% are singletons. The sample originates from a study of blood T cell repertoires in COVID-19. Study at large: Samples of COVID-19 (acute and convalescent) were obtained from the United States, Italy and Spain.

The CDR3 runs 17 residues. V was trimmed by 5 bases and J by 0 bases, leaving 16 bases between them. Germline loops: CDR1 SGHTA, CDR2 FQGNSA. What was sequenced was peripheral blood. The clonotype comes from a woman of 80 years or more with active or convalescent COVID-19. The chain links TRBV7-2 to TRBJ2-2; D is possibly TRBD1 (6 bases). For the CDR3, the DNA is TGTGCCAGCAGCCGGCCTCTGACAGGAGCGAACACCGGGGAGCTGTTTTTT. It translates to CASSRPLTGANTGELFF.